Shown below are 8 T cell receptor beta chains from a single sample sequenced in a study of T-cell memory formation after mild COVID-19. TCRdb re-called the 5' RACE reads with MiXCR, one entry per CDR3 protein. The data show 470,000 or so distinct CDR3 sequences, 15% to 25% seen once. Sample: PBMCs or a T cell subset sorted from them (not recorded which). These receptors originate from an adult woman who had mild COVID-19 (a few samples of this study predate the infection). Cell type and time point are not known.

In its sample, this clonotype was seen a few times. The rearrangement links TRBV24-1 to TRBJ2-7; perhaps D is TRBD1 or TRBD2 (5 bases each). Trimming shortened V by 7 bases and J by 2 bases, and 17 bases separated the two germline ends. This CDR3 spans 15 amino acids. Germline assignment: CDR1 KGHDR and CDR2 SFDVKD. Here the CDR3 reads CATSPRDPAAYEQYF. For the CDR3, the DNA is TGTGCCACCAGCCCCAGGGACCCCGCGGCCTACGAGCAGTACTTC.

The chain uses TRBV5-1 and TRBJ2-4; 8 bases align to TRBD1. Germline V gene lookup returns CDR1 SGHRS and CDR2 YFSETQ. V shed 2 bases, J shed 5 bases, and the junction held 3 bases outside the gene matches. The CDR3 is 14 amino acids. CDR3: CASSFPGGQNIQYF. In nucleotides, the CDR3 is TGCGCCAGCAGCTTTCCAGGGGGCCAAAACATTCAGTACTTC.

The chain joins TRBV12-3 or TRBV12-4 to TRBJ1-1, with D possibly being TRBD1 (6 bases). CDR3 length: 14 residues. V lost 3 bases and J lost 1, with 9 bases in between. In DNA form, the CDR3 reads TGTGCCAGCAGTTTCGGACAGCAGAACACTGAAGCTTTCTTT. Residues: CASSFGQQNTEAFF.

The table lists this clonotype with a few counts. The V gene is TRBV12-3 or TRBV12-4, the J gene TRBJ1-1; 9 positions match TRBD1. The J segment lost 4 bases and the V segment lost 4 bases, leaving 4 bases of the junction unmatched. This CDR3 has 14 amino acids. Here the CDR3 reads CASSSLQGATEAFF. The CDR3 region has the DNA TGTGCCAGCAGTTCGTTACAGGGGGCCACTGAAGCTTTCTTT.

V and J are TRBV9 and TRBJ2-1; D is ambiguous. Looked up from germline, CDR1 is SGDLS and CDR2 is YYNGEE. The CDR3 length is 15 residues. Trimming removed 6 bases from V and 0 bases from J, with 13 bases in between. CDR3 amino acids: CASTPRSSSYNEQFF. CDR3 bases: TGTGCCAGCACCCCGAGATCCAGCTCCTACAATGAGCAGTTCTTC.

J is TRBJ2-2 and V is TRBV10-3, with unresolved D. This CDR3 contains 16 residues. Trimming shortened V by 5 bases and J by 1 base, and 14 bases separated the two germline ends. Looked up from germline, CDR1 is ENHRY and CDR2 is SYGVKD. CDR3 nucleotides: TGTGCCATCAGTTTGGACGGCTCCTTGAACACCGGGGAGCTGTTTTTT. This sequence encodes CAISLDGSLNTGELFF.

This clonotype was recorded a few times. The chain links TRBV6-1 to TRBJ2-1, with 7 bases identical to TRBD2. Per the germline V gene, CDR1 is MNHNS and CDR2 is SASEGT. V shed 7 bases and J 5 bases; nucleotides not matched to a gene: 8. This CDR3 has 14 amino acids. DNA of the CDR3: TGTGCCAGCAAGAGGTTAGCGGGTAACAATGAGCAGTTCTTC. Translating it yields CASKRLAGNNEQFF.

This clonotype was observed a few times. The rearrangement links TRBV20-1 to TRBJ2-1, with TRBD2 identical over 9 bases. The ends lost 5 bases at V and 3 bases at J; junction bases unmatched: 11. The CDR3 is made up of 16 amino acids. Germline loops: CDR1 DFQATT, CDR2 SNEGSKA (reference sequence). Here the CDR3 DNA reads TGCAGTGCTCACCCCGGGACTAGCACGTACTACAATGAGCAGTTCTTC. It specifies CSAHPGTSTYYNEQFF.